This T cell receptor (beta chain) was captured by sequencing in a study of CXCR3-negative and CXCR3-positive naive CD8 T cells. Whole-study results and caveats: With respect to TRBV-TRBJ usage, naive CXCR3-negative and CXCR3-positive cells were similar; memory differed. Memory CD8+ cells showed much lower diversity, while both naive subsets were comparably high. For CXCR3-positive naive cells, TRB CDR3s were more hydrophobic than those of CXCR3-negative naive cells.

Through 5' RACE with UMI labels, the TRB cDNA libraries were prepared. TCRdb re-called the 5' RACE reads and gives one entry per CDR3 protein, without DNA. Across about 63,000 distinct CDR3 sequences, the top ten clones capture about 4.9% of the sample. Sorts that each held around 300,000 cells were run in triplicate for every CD8+ T cell subset. CD45RO-CCR7+CD27+CD95- defined naive CD8+ T cells. A word on this clonotype: Its specificity is not known.

The CDR3 has 18 amino acids. The chain joins TRBV12-2 to TRBJ2-5; TCRdb names TRBD2, which stays unverified in the absence of DNA. TRBV12-2 is a pseudogene. The specimen was naive CXCR3+ CD8+ T cells from blood. Documented subset: CD45RO-CCR7+CD27+CD95- naive CD8+ T cells expressing CXCR3 (TNR3+). The receptor's source is a human donor in good health. Some clones in this sample may be carry-over from other donors' samples. The CDR3 is CASRLARWQGPSQETQYF.